The 15 T cell receptor beta chains in this list originate from one sample, sequenced in a study of blood T cell repertoires in COVID-19. The method was immunoSEQ multiplex PCR; TCRdb's version includes in-frame clones alone and lacks a portion of them. Of more than 200,000 clones in the sample, around 81% are singletons; the top ten hold around 7%. The source material was PBMCs or T cells enriched from blood (not recorded which). Every receptor here comes from a woman aged 40 to 49 with acute COVID-19.

This chain connects TRBV6-4 to TRBJ2-1; 10 positions match TRBD2. V lost 3 bases, J lost 5 bases, and 4 bases stayed unmatched. The CDR3 contains 15 residues. CDR1 and CDR2 (germline): MRHNA, SNTAGT. The CDR3 nucleotides read TGTGCCAGCAGTGAAAAAGCGGGGGGGCACAATGAGCAGTTCTTC. Protein: CASSEKAGGHNEQFF.

This rearrangement joins TRBV9 to TRBJ1-6, with TRBD1 identical over 8 bases. With V trimmed by 4 bases and J by 4 bases, 4 bases remained unmatched. Germline CDR1 is SGDLS and CDR2 is YYNGEE. The CDR3 is 15 amino acids. CDR3 bases: TGTGCCAGCAGCCCCCGGACAGGGTATAATTCACCCCTCCACTTT. Residues: CASSPRTGYNSPLHF.

The chain is built from TRBV15 and TRBJ2-7, with a tentative D call TRBD2 (6 bases). The CDR3 covers 16 residues. Germline CDR1 is LNHNV and CDR2 is YYDKDF (reference sequence). V shed 6 bases and J shed 6 bases, with 24 bases lying between them. The CDR3 nucleotides read TGTGCCACCAGTTCAAGCCGGGATCCTCCGCGGGGCGAGCAGTACTTC. Protein product: CATSSSRDPPRGEQYF.

In this sample, this clone turned up many times. The chain recombines TRBV5-3 with TRBJ2-1; 9 bases line up with TRBD2. TRBV5-3 is annotated as an ORF whose role is uncertain. V was pared by 0 bases and J by 9 bases, with 7 bases of the junction left unmatched. The CDR3 totals 15 residues. CDR3 region: CARSLEAGGEVEQFF. In DNA form, the CDR3 reads TGTGCCAGAAGCTTGGAAGCGGGAGGAGAGGTTGAGCAGTTCTTC.

This clone was observed a few times. CDR3 in DNA: TGTGCCAGCAGTACCTTGGCGGGAGGTCAAGAGACCCAGTACTTC. Its translation is CASSTLAGGQETQYF. The V and J genes are TRBV3-1 (or the pseudogene TRBV3-2) and TRBJ2-5; TRBD2 aligns across 8 bases. The CDR3 loop spans 15 amino acids. V was clipped by 6 bases and J by 2 bases; unmatched bases: 8. Germline V gives CDR1 LGHDT, CDR2 YNNKEL (reference sequence).

The rearrangement links TRBV19 to TRBJ2-3; D remains ambiguous. Germline values: CDR1 LNHDA, CDR2 SQIVND (reference sequence). V was clipped by 6 bases and J by 9 bases, with 13 bases between them. The CDR3 contains 12 residues. CDR3 amino acids: CASSPVARTQYF. The CDR3 nucleotides read TGTGCCAGTAGCCCAGTAGCAAGAACGCAGTATTTT. Together with reference TRBV19 and TRBJ2-3, the CDR3 gives the full variable domain: DGGITQSPKYLFRKEGQNVTLSCEQNLNHDAMYWYRQDPGQGLRLIYYSQIVNDFQKGDIAEGYSVSREKKESFPLTVTSAQKNPTAFYLCASSPVARTQYFGPGTRLTVL.

The V gene is TRBV4-2, the J gene TRBJ1-5; 10 bases fit TRBD1. Per germline, CDR1 LGHNA and CDR2 YNFKEQ. The CDR3 sequence is 17 residues long. J was trimmed by 5 bases and V by 3 bases; bases with no gene match: 10. CDR3 bases: TGTGCCAGCAGCCAGATAGGGACAGGGGAATTTTATCAGCCCCAGCATTTT. As protein: CASSQIGTGEFYQPQHF.

Only one count was recorded for this clone. This rearrangement joins TRBV19 to TRBJ2-5, with 15 bases fitting TRBD2. This CDR3 spans 17 amino acids. The V and J ends lost 5 bases and 5 bases, in that order; junction bases with no gene match: 9. CDR1 and CDR2 (germline): LNHDA, SQIVND (reference sequence). The CDR3: CASSGLAGGVGLETQYF. CDR3 sequence (DNA): TGTGCCAGTAGTGGACTAGCGGGAGGGGTCGGTTTGGAGACCCAGTACTTC.

This chain links TRBV24-1 with TRBJ2-7; the match to TRBD2 covers 8 bases. The CDR3 covers 15 residues. CDR1 and CDR2 (germline): KGHDR, SFDVKD. Germline trimming cut 4 bases from V and 4 bases from J; bases unmatched to any gene: 8. CDR3 DNA sequence: TGTGCCACCAGTGAGACGAGGACTAGCCGGTACGAGCAGTACTTC. Translation: CATSETRTSRYEQYF.

V and J are TRBV6-5 and TRBJ1-4; D unresolved. With 0 bases removed from V and 5 bases from J, the gap between germline ends came to 13 bases. Germline V lookup: CDR1 MNHEY, CDR2 SVGAGI. This CDR3 comprises 16 residues. This chain's CDR3 is CASSYSDRVRNEKLFF. CDR3 nucleotides: TGTGCCAGCAGTTACTCGGATCGGGTACGGAATGAAAAACTGTTTTTT.

The J gene is TRBJ2-6, the V gene TRBV30, with 7 bases matching TRBD1. Per the germline V gene, CDR1 is GTSNPN and CDR2 is SVGIG (reference sequence). This CDR3 region has 15 residues. V lost 3 bases and J lost 2; bases outside the gene matches: 4. The CDR3 nucleotides are TGTGCCTGGAGGACAGGGCGAACTGGGGCCAACGTCCTGACTTTC. Protein: CAWRTGRTGANVLTF.

The J gene is TRBJ2-5, the V gene TRBV2; TRBD1 might be the D (5 bases). The CDR3 consists of 13 residues. The germline V gene encodes CDR1 SNHLY and CDR2 FYNNEI. V gave up 5 bases and J gave up 0 bases, with 7 bases separating them. CDR3 loop: CASSLDNQETQYF. CDR3 sequence (DNA): TGTGCCAGCAGTCTGGACAACCAAGAGACCCAGTACTTC.

This clone has only one observation. V usage is TRBV5-1 and J usage is TRBJ1-6; D is possibly TRBD1 (6 bases). Trimming shortened V by 0 bases and J by 11 bases, and 9 bases separated the two germline ends. CDR1 and CDR2 (germline): SGHRS, YFSETQ. The CDR3 is made up of 13 amino acids. The CDR3 bases are TGCGCCAGCAGCTTGGATGGGGGCGCACCCCTCCACTTT. Translated, it gives CASSLDGGAPLHF.

This CDR3 is CASSPTGATNEKLFF. Here the CDR3 DNA reads TGTGCCAGCAGCCCAACAGGGGCAACTAATGAAAAACTGTTTTTT. The J gene is TRBJ1-4, the V gene TRBV27; TRBD1 aligns across 7 bases. Losses at the gene ends were 6 bases for V and 0 bases for J; bases not matched to a gene: 4. This CDR3 is 15 amino acids long. Germline V gene lookup returns CDR1 MNHEY and CDR2 SMNVEV (reference sequence).

The chain has TRBV15 and TRBJ2-7; perhaps TRBD1 as D (6 bases). The CDR3 has 13 amino acids. The germline V and J ends were trimmed by 0 bases and 6 bases, with 9 bases remaining between them. The V gene's germline CDR1 is LNHNV and CDR2 YYDKDF (reference sequence). CDR3 sequence reads: CATSREIRGEQYF. DNA for the CDR3: TGTGCCACCAGCAGAGAGATCAGGGGCGAGCAGTACTTC.